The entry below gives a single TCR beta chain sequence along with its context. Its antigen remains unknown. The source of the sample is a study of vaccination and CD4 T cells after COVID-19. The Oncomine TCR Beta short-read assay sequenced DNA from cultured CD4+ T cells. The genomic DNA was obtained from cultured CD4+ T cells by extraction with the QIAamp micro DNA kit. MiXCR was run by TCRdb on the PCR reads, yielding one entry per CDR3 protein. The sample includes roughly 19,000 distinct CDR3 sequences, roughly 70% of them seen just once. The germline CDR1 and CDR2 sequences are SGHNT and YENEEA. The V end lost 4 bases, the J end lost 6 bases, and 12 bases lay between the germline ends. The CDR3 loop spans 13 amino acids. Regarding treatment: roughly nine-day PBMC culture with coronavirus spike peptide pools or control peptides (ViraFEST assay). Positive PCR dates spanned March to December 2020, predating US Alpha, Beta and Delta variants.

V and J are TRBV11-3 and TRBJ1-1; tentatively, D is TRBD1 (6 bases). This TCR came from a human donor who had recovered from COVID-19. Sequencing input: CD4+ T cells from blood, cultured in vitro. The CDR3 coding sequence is TGTGCCAGCAGCTCCGTCGGGGGGCCTGAAGCTTTCTTT. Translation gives CASSSVGGPEAFF.